This T cell receptor (beta chain) was found in a study of spatial heterogeneity in lung cancer. Across the study: Among detected sequences, beta-chain ones consistently exceeded alpha-chain ones in number.

The table lists this clonotype with a few counts. TCRdb reprocessed the 5' RACE reads with MiXCR, giving one entry per CDR3 protein. The table includes about 95,000 distinct CDR3 sequences, 7.5% to 10% detected once. This CDR3 has 12 residues. V lost 2 bases and J 7 bases, leaving 6 bases between the germline ends. The V gene's germline CDR1 is SEHNR and CDR2 FQNEAQ (reference sequence). Sample time point: sample taken at primary tumor resection. No cell sorting; template was whole RNA from tumor, lung tissue or PBMC. The approximately 79 donors had untreated early-stage non-small cell lung cancer. The sequence derives from a male donor with early-stage non-small cell lung cancer. Sequencing used PBMCs, obtained at surgery. The rearrangement links TRBV7-9 to TRBJ2-1; D call uncertain. DNA of the CDR3: TGTGCCAGCAGCTTACTAGAGAATGAGCAGTTCTTC. Translated, it gives CASSLLENEQFF.